The clone carrying this T cell receptor beta chain appeared a single time. Patients aged 18 to 65 had newly diagnosed hyperthyroidism that had lasted under 2 months. The data are from a study of T cells in Graves' hyperthyroidism and ophthalmopathy. V was clipped by 6 bases and J by 1 base, with 18 bases between them. CDR1 LGHDT and CDR2 YNNKEL come from the germline V gene (reference sequence). The CDR3 extends over 16 amino acids. What was amplified from RNA transcripts were TCR beta CDR3 regions. Carried out on the TCR CDR3, a first-round RT-PCR used the HTBI primer set. TCRdb itself ran the multiplex PCR reads through MiXCR, one entry per CDR3 protein. The sample holds under 400,000 distinct CDR3 sequences, 15% to 18% seen once.

V and J are TRBV3-1 and TRBJ1-1; TRBD1 is a possible D gene (5 bases). What was sequenced was blood. The TCR sequence derives from a woman aged 18-29 years with Graves' hyperthyroidism that later progressed to Graves' ophthalmopathy. Here the CDR3 reads CASRGHGGTANTEAFF. CDR3 coding DNA: TGTGCCAGCAGGGGGCACGGGGGGACGGCGAACACTGAAGCTTTCTTT.